This T cell receptor beta chain was sequenced during a study of blood T cell repertoires in COVID-19. TCRdb keeps only in-frame clones here, not all; method: immunoSEQ multiplex PCR. The sample includes 150,000 to 200,000 clones, roughly 88% of them seen just once. V was shortened by 6 bases and J by 0 bases, with 8 bases between the two germline ends. The length of the CDR3 is 13 residues. Germline V gene data show CDR1 as LNHDA and CDR2 as SQIVND (reference sequence). Sequences were obtained from PBMCs or T cells enriched from blood (not recorded which). J is TRBJ2-5 and V is TRBV19; no clear D. The clonotype comes from a woman in her sixties who had recovered from COVID-19. The CDR3 loop reads CASRGTDQETQYF. In DNA, the CDR3 is TGTGCCAGTAGAGGAACAGACCAAGAGACCCAGTACTTC.